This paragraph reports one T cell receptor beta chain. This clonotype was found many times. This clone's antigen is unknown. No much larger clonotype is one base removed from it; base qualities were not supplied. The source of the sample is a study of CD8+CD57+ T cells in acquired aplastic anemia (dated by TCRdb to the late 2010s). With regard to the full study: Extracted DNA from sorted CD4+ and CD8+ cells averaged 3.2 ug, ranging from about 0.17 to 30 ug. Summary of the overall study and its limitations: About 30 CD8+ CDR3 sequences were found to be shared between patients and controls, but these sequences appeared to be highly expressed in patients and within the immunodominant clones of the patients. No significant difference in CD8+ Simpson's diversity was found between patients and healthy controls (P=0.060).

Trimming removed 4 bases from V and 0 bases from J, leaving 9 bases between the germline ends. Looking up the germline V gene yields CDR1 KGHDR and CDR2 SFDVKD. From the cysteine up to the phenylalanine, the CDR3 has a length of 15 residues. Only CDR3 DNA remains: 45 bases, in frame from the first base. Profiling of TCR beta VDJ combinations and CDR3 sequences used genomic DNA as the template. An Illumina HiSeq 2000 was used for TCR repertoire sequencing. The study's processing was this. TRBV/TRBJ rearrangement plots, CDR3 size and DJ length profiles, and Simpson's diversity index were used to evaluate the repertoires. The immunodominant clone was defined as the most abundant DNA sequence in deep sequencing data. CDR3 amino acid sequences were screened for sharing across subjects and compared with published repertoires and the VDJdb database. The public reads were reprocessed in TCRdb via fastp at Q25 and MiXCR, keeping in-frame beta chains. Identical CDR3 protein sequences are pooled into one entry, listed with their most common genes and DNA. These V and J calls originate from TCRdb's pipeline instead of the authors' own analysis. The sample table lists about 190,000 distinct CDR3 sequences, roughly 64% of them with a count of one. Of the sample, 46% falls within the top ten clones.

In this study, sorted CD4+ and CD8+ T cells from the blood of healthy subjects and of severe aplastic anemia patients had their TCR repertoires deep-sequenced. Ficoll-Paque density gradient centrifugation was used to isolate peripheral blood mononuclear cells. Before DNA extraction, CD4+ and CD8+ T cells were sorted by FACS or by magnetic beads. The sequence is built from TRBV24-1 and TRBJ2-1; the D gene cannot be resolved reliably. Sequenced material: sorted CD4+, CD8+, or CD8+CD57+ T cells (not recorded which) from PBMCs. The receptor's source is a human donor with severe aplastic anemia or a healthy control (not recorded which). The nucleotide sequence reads TGTGCCACCAGTGACGACTCTCGCTCCTACAATGAGCAGTTCTTC. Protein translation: CATSDDSRSYNEQFF.